This passage covers 30 T cell receptor beta chains from one sample sequenced in a study of blood T cell repertoires in COVID-19. TCRdb's table, derived via immunoSEQ multiplex PCR, lists solely in-frame clones and lacks some. The sample includes about 240,000 clones, roughly 86% of them seen just once. Sequencing used peripheral blood. Every receptor here comes from a woman aged 50 to 65 with COVID-19, enrolled during active disease.

This chain links TRBV6-2 or TRBV6-3 with TRBJ1-5; perhaps TRBD1 as D (6 bases). Germline CDR1 reads MNHEY; CDR2 reads SVGEGT. V was clipped by 6 bases and J by 3 bases, with 21 bases between them. This CDR3 region has 17 residues. CDR3 protein: CASSTTGKGAPNQPQHF. CDR3 DNA: TGTGCCAGCAGCACCACAGGGAAAGGAGCCCCCAATCAGCCCCAGCATTTT.

The rearrangement links TRBV6-5 to TRBJ2-4; 9 bases align to TRBD1. The CDR3 is 15 residues long. V lost 6 bases, J lost 6 bases, and 9 bases stayed unmatched. Germline V lookup: CDR1 MNHEY, CDR2 SVGAGI. The CDR3 protein is CASSSGQGMRNIQYF. CDR3 nucleotides: TGTGCCAGCAGCTCCGGACAGGGGATGAGAAACATTCAGTACTTC.

This clone appeared once. The chain recombines TRBV19 with TRBJ1-1, with D possibly TRBD1 on 5 matching bases. Germline V lookup: CDR1 LNHDA, CDR2 SQIVND (reference sequence). Trimming shortened V by 10 bases and J by 5 bases, and 17 bases separated the two germline ends. The CDR3 sequence is 13 residues long. CDR3 loop: CATTSGWKTEAFF. In DNA form, the CDR3 reads TGTGCCACAACTTCAGGGTGGAAAACTGAAGCTTTCTTT.

The J gene is TRBJ2-3, the V gene TRBV18; no definite D call. The CDR3 has 13 residues. The V gene lost 3 bases and the J gene lost 9 bases, with 13 bases spanning the gap. The germline gives CDR1 KGHSH, CDR2 LQKENI. CDR3 sequence: CASSPPVESTQYF. The CDR3 bases are TGTGCCAGCTCACCCCCCGTAGAGTCAACGCAGTATTTT.

The rearrangement links TRBV25-1 to TRBJ2-3; 7 bases are a match to TRBD1. V lost 5 bases, J lost 4 bases, and 3 bases stayed unmatched. CDR1 MGHDK and CDR2 SYGVNS come from the germline V gene. The CDR3 is 13 residues long. CDR3 protein: CASSKTGPDTQYF. CDR3 bases: TGTGCCAGCAGTAAGACAGGGCCAGATACGCAGTATTTT.

The CDR3 coding sequence is TGTGCCAGCAGTTTCTCCGGGGGGGGACATTCACCCCTCCACTTT. It is translated as CASSFSGGGHSPLHF. This sequence joins TRBV28 and TRBJ1-6; TRBD1 is a possible D gene (5 bases). The V end lost 3 bases, the J end lost 8 bases, and 14 bases lay between the germline ends. Germline loops: CDR1 MDHEN, CDR2 SYDVKM. This CDR3 is 15 amino acids long.

The chain combines TRBV6-5 with TRBJ1-6, with D possibly TRBD1 on 6 matching bases. CDR3 length equals 16 residues. Germline CDR1 is MNHEY and CDR2 is SVGAGI. Trimming removed 4 bases from V and 7 bases from J, with 17 bases in between. CDR3 bases: TGTGCCAGCAGTTTAGACCCGCGGGGGCGGAATTCACCCCTCCACTTT. It encodes CASSLDPRGRNSPLHF.

In its sample, this clone was seen a few times. The chain is built from TRBV27 and TRBJ2-5; TRBD1 agrees at 11 bases. With 8 bases clipped from V and 2 bases from J, the junction kept 7 bases outside the gene matches. From germline, CDR1 is MNHEY and CDR2 SMNVEV (reference sequence). CDR3 length: 15 residues. CDR3: CASARDRGYQETQYF. The CDR3 DNA reads as TGTGCCAGCGCCCGGGACAGGGGGTATCAAGAGACCCAGTACTTC.

The rearrangement uses TRBV7-2 and TRBJ2-7, with TRBD1 matching 8 bases. CDR1 is SGHTA and CDR2 is FQGNSA in the germline V gene. The CDR3 spans 14 residues. The ends lost 5 bases at V and 3 bases at J; junction bases unmatched: 6. CDR3 nucleotide sequence: TGTGCCAGCAGCCTGACAGGGGAGTACTACGAGCAGTACTTC. Translating gives CASSLTGEYYEQYF.

CDR3 residues: CASSGGRVSNQPQHF. The CDR3 coding sequence is TGTGCCAGCAGCGGTGGCAGGGTGAGCAATCAGCCCCAGCATTTT. The chain is built from TRBV5-6 and TRBJ1-5; possibly TRBD1 for D (5 bases). The CDR3 spans 15 residues. Trimming pared 4 bases from V and 1 base from J, leaving 12 bases between. Per the germline V gene, CDR1 is SGHDT and CDR2 is YYEEEE.

The CDR3 region has the DNA TGCAGCGTCCTATCGCCGGGACTACGAGGCGATGGCTACACCTTC. Residues: CSVLSPGLRGDGYTF. The chain is built from TRBV29-1 and TRBJ1-2; TRBD1 might be the D (5 bases). V gave up 6 bases and J gave up 6 bases, with 23 bases separating them. Germline CDR1 SQVTM, CDR2 ANQGSEA. CDR3 length equals 15 residues.

The chain couples TRBV5-4 to TRBJ1-2; tentatively, D is TRBD1 (5 bases). V lost 4 bases and J lost 5, with 9 bases in between. Germline V CDR1 and CDR2: SGHNT, YYREEE (reference sequence). The CDR3 has 12 amino acids. Here the CDR3 DNA reads TGTGCCAGCAGCCCAGACAGTTATGGCTACACCTTC. It yields the protein CASSPDSYGYTF.

The gene calls are TRBV10-3 and TRBJ2-5, with 10 bases that match TRBD2. The germline V gene has CDR1 ENHRY and CDR2 SYGVKD. The CDR3 covers 16 residues. J lost 3 bases, V lost 3 bases, and 7 bases had no gene match. DNA of the CDR3: TGTGCCATCAGTGATATGAATAGCGGGGGGAAAGAGACCCAGTACTTC. Protein sequence: CAISDMNSGGKETQYF.

The chain has TRBV6-5 and TRBJ1-2; tentatively, D is TRBD1 (6 bases). The germline V gene has CDR1 MNHEY and CDR2 SVGAGI. The V end was cut by 5 bases, the J end by 1 base, with 14 bases between. CDR3 length: 15 amino acids. CDR3 bases: TGTGCCAGCAGTAACAGAGGACAGATTAACTATGGCTACACCTTC. Its translation: CASSNRGQINYGYTF.

V gene TRBV19 combines with J gene TRBJ2-6; unclear D gene. The germline V gene encodes CDR1 LNHDA and CDR2 SQIVND (reference sequence). This CDR3 is built from 15 residues. V lost 1 base to trimming and J lost 0 bases, with 4 bases between them. In nucleotides, the CDR3 is TGTGCCAGTAGTATAGTAATCTCTGGGGCCAACGTCCTGACTTTC. Its protein is CASSIVISGANVLTF.

This clone showed up just once. It is unclear where the CDR3 begins or ends on the DNA, so no DNA is shown, and the CDR3 is as TCRdb lists it. The rearrangement links TRBV6-6 to TRBJ2-5; TRBD2, the D gene given by the table, was not confirmed from the DNA. The germline V gene encodes CDR1 MNHNY and CDR2 SVGAGI (reference sequence). The CDR3 comprises 15 residues, both ends counted. The CDR3 region is CASSISGPGGETQYF.

J is TRBJ2-1 and V is TRBV18; 14 nucleotides align to TRBD2. Per the germline V gene, CDR1 is KGHSH and CDR2 is LQKENI. CDR3 length: 16 residues. J lost 8 bases, V lost 3 bases, and 6 bases had no gene match. CDR3 amino acids: CASSPQGLAGEDEQFF. The DNA for the CDR3 is TGTGCCAGCTCACCCCAGGGACTAGCGGGGGAGGATGAGCAGTTCTTC.

The CDR3 reads CASSDRTGTVVTEAFF. The CDR3 region has the DNA TGTGCCAGCAGTGACCGTACCGGGACAGTAGTGACTGAAGCTTTCTTT. The gene calls are TRBV6-4 and TRBJ1-1; 7 bases align to TRBD1. Per the germline V gene, CDR1 is MRHNA and CDR2 is SNTAGT. The CDR3 has 16 amino acids. Trimming removed 2 bases from V and 5 bases from J; junction bases left unmatched: 11.

The chain employs TRBV18 and TRBJ1-2; D is undetermined. This CDR3 has 13 residues. CDR1 is KGHSH and CDR2 is LQKENI in the germline V gene. The V end lost 3 bases, the J end lost 3 bases, and 8 bases lay between the germline ends. CDR3 residues: CASSPVQDYGYTF. The CDR3 DNA follows: TGTGCCAGCTCACCCGTGCAGGACTATGGCTACACCTTC.

Only one count was recorded for this clone. The chain carries TRBV3-1 (or the pseudogene TRBV3-2) and TRBJ1-2; D gene ambiguous. Germline CDR1 reads LGHDT; CDR2 reads YNNKEL (reference sequence). The CDR3 has 15 amino acids. Trimming cost V 0 bases and J 3 bases, with 11 bases left between them. For the CDR3, the DNA is TGTGCCAGCAGCCAAGATCCGCAGGCCCACTATGGCTACACCTTC. Translated, it gives CASSQDPQAHYGYTF.

The rearrangement joins TRBV27 to TRBJ2-2; TRBD1 agrees at 10 bases. Germline V CDR1 and CDR2: MNHEY, SMNVEV (reference sequence). V shed 2 bases and J 6 bases; nucleotides not matched to a gene: 3. The CDR3 consists of 15 residues. CDR3 loop: CASSLTGQGAGELFF. The CDR3 nucleotides read TGTGCCAGCAGTTTAACTGGACAGGGGGCCGGGGAGCTGTTTTTT.

The table lists this clone with a few counts. V is TRBV24-1 and J is TRBJ2-1; D is perhaps TRBD1 (5 bases). CDR3 size: 13 residues. V dropped 5 bases and J dropped 10 bases, with 14 bases sitting between them. CDR1 and CDR2 (germline): KGHDR, SFDVKD. The CDR3 bases are TGTGCCACCAGTGTAAAGGGGCAATACGAGCAGTTCTTC. The encoded protein is CATSVKGQYEQFF.

The J gene is TRBJ1-5, the V gene TRBV11-3; possibly TRBD1 for D (6 bases). The CDR3 is 17 residues long. The V end lost 5 bases, the J end lost 2 bases, and 19 bases lay between the germline ends. The germline gives CDR1 SGHNT, CDR2 YENEEA. CDR3 in amino acids: CASSLGHSRGGNQPQHF. In DNA form, the CDR3 reads TGTGCCAGCAGCCTGGGACATTCCCGTGGGGGCAATCAGCCCCAGCATTTT.

The V and J genes are TRBV7-2 and TRBJ1-6, with D possibly being TRBD1 (5 bases). The germline V gene has CDR1 SGHTA and CDR2 FQGNSA. V dropped 4 bases and J dropped 7 bases, with 8 bases sitting between them. The CDR3 extends over 13 amino acids. As DNA, the CDR3 is TGTGCCAGCAGCTCCCGGGGGAATTCACCCCTCCACTTT. Amino acid sequence: CASSSRGNSPLHF.

This rearrangement joins TRBV6-5 to TRBJ2-7; no firm D call. CDR1 is MNHEY, CDR2 SVGAGI, per germline. The CDR3 consists of 13 residues. Trimming took off 2 bases at V and 7 bases at J, with 12 bases between the two ends. The CDR3 DNA is TGTGCCAGCAGTTACCTTGAGGCGCAAGAGCAGTACGTC. Translating gives CASSYLEAQEQYV.

Written as DNA, the CDR3 is TGTGCCAGCAGTTCCCCGAAAAGGACGGGAGGGGAGACCCAGTACTTC. Its protein product is CASSSPKRTGGETQYF. The chain recombines TRBV27 with TRBJ2-5; 8 bases line up with TRBD2. Germline V gene data show CDR1 as MNHEY and CDR2 as SMNVEV (reference sequence). Trimming took 4 bases from V and 5 from J; bases not matched to a gene: 12. This CDR3 is built from 16 residues.

The chain joins TRBV10-3 to TRBJ1-6, with 9 bases identical to TRBD1. Germline trimming cut 8 bases from V and 6 bases from J; bases unmatched to any gene: 5. The germline V gene has CDR1 ENHRY and CDR2 SYGVKD. The CDR3 loop spans 14 amino acids. The CDR3 nucleotides are TGTGCCATCGGCGAGACAGGGGGTAATTCACCCCTCCACTTT. Residues: CAIGETGGNSPLHF.

The chain joins TRBV11-3 to TRBJ2-5; tentatively, D is TRBD1 (5 bases). The CDR3 runs to 13 residues. Trimming left V 4 bases short and J 2 bases short, with 8 bases between. Germline-derived CDR1 and CDR2 are SGHNT and YENEEA. CDR3 coding DNA: TGTGCCAGCAGCTGGGGCCTTCAAGAGACCCAGTACTTC. Translation: CASSWGLQETQYF.

In this sample, this clone turned up once. This chain connects TRBV10-3 to TRBJ1-4, with D uncertain. This CDR3 has 12 residues. Trimming pared 0 bases from V and 12 bases from J, leaving 8 bases between. Germline CDR1 and CDR2: ENHRY and SYGVKD. CDR3 sequence reads: CAISESRTELFF. Written as DNA, the CDR3 is TGTGCCATCAGTGAGTCCCGGACTGAACTGTTTTTT.

V gene TRBV7-3 combines with J gene TRBJ2-7; possible D gene TRBD1, 5 bases. V lost 1 base and J lost 6, with 10 bases in between. This CDR3 is 13 amino acids long. Germline V gene lookup returns CDR1 SGHTA and CDR2 FQGTGA. The chain's CDR3 is CASSLRVQGEQYF. The DNA for the CDR3 is TGTGCCAGCAGCTTAAGGGTGCAGGGCGAGCAGTACTTC.